This TCR beta chain was found in a study of CD8 T cells in ankylosing spondylitis. One entry per CDR3 protein results from TCRdb running MiXCR on the 5' RACE reads. The profile shows 27,000 or so distinct CDR3 sequences, roughly 7.9% of them singletons. This clonotype was recorded at least ten times. V lost 4 bases to trimming and J lost 2 bases; unmatched junction nucleotides: 8. CDR1 is SGHRS, CDR2 YFSETQ, per germline. This CDR3 has 16 residues. The sequence was obtained from a male donor with ankylosing spondylitis or in good health (not recorded which). The rearrangement joins TRBV5-1 to TRBJ2-2, with 7 nucleotides matching TRBD2. The sample taken for sequencing was blood. The CDR3 sequence: CASSTAGTINTGELFF. CDR3 nucleotides: TGCGCCAGCAGCACAGCCGGGACTATAAACACCGGGGAGCTGTTTTTT.